This record concerns one T cell receptor (beta chain) sequence. Its antigen remains undetermined. Base-call qualities are not available, and no considerably larger clone is one nucleotide away. The collaborating institutions used their own protocols to collect whole blood in K2EDTA tubes. Collaborator samples were shipped for TCRbeta analysis as frozen whole blood, isolated PBMCs, or DNA extracted from either sample type. CDR1 SGHNT and CDR2 YYREEE are derived from the germline V gene (reference sequence). The V and J ends are trimmed by 2 bases and 7 bases, leaving 9 bases between them. The CDR3 runs 13 amino acids, cysteine and phenylalanine included. Left in the record is the CDR3 DNA by itself, 39 bases read in frame from the first base. The data stem from a study of blood T cell repertoires in COVID-19 (TCRdb year 2020). About the full investigation: Collaborator samples came from the United States, Italy and Spain and covered acute and convalescent phases of COVID-19. The prospective study material was composed of cDNA or gDNA derived from T cells, B-cell-depleted T cells, or PBMCs. The dataset comprised deeply sampled blood TCRbeta repertoires from subjects exposed to, actively infected with, or recovered from COVID-19. The repertoires were made available in a free public database intended to serve as a resource for research on the immune response to SARS-CoV-2. The samples were drawn from the first 160 participants of the ongoing ImmuneRACE study and from 1,254 subjects provided by 6 global collaborators. Sample metadata almost always included a de-identified subject ID, COVID-19 status, age in years and sex. Where available, HLA class I and class II types were taken from metadata supplied by the sample provider and were not determined by assay-based typing.

The immunoSEQ Assay, a bias-controlled multiplex PCR, was used to amplify TCRbeta CDR3 regions from genomic DNA. The published analysis was carried out like this. The number of nucleated cells in each sample was estimated from the amplification of reference gene primers within the assay. Sequence reads were collapsed and filtered to measure the absolute abundance of every unique TCRbeta CDR3 rearrangement. For each sample, productive Simpson clonality was calculated as the square root of Simpson's diversity index across productive rearrangements. TCRdb mirrors the immuneACCESS table, restricted to in-frame sequences. Some clones are absent from its copies; in checked studies, under half trace to an unresolved V gene, and the reason for the others is unknown. V, J and clone size were drawn from that table, and D and trimming were deduced from the DNA. This sample has about 250,000 clones in its table, and 87% of those were observed once. 3% to 3.5% of the sample is taken by the ten largest.

Beyond this particular receptor, the publication reports: The quantity of clinical and demographic metadata differed by source and by participant and was supplied without curation.

The sequence came from a man between 18 and 29 years old with active or convalescent COVID-19. The chain links TRBV5-4 with TRBJ2-2; possibly the D gene is TRBD1, per 6 matching bases. What was sequenced was peripheral blood. The DNA sequence is as follows: TGTGCCAGCAGCTTCTTGACAGGCGGGGAGCTGTTTTTT. Its translation reads: CASSFLTGGELFF.